What follows are 19 T cell receptor beta chains derived from one specimen sequenced in a study of blood T cell repertoires in COVID-19. The assay was immunoSEQ multiplex PCR, and TCRdb's table has in-frame clones only and misses some. The data contain fewer than 100,000 clones, 86% of them singletons. Sequencing was performed on peripheral blood. These receptors originate from a man at least 80 years old in a cohort sampled during active COVID-19.

The chain recombines TRBV2 with TRBJ2-7, with TRBD2 as a possible D gene (5 bases). Trimming removed 6 bases at V and 10 bases at J, with 10 bases between. The CDR3 is made up of 10 amino acids. CDR1 is SNHLY, CDR2 FYNNEI, per germline. The CDR3, as DNA: TGTGCCAGCAGCGACGGGGTTCAGTACTTC. It yields the protein CASSDGVQYF.

The chain uses TRBV18 and TRBJ2-3; 8 bases align to TRBD2. V shed 5 bases and J 1 base; nucleotides not matched to a gene: 2. The CDR3 totals 14 residues. The germline V gene encodes CDR1 KGHSH and CDR2 LQKENI. CDR3 in amino acids: CASSSTSGTDTQYF. The CDR3 coding sequence is TGTGCCAGCTCATCGACTAGCGGCACAGATACGCAGTATTTT.

In its sample, this clone was seen once. The chain couples TRBV5-1 to TRBJ2-1, with 16 bases matching TRBD2. The CDR3 extends over 15 amino acids. The germline V gene has CDR1 SGHRS and CDR2 YFSETQ. The V and J ends lost 4 bases and 8 bases, in that order; junction bases with no gene match: 3. CDR3 region: CASSSGTSGGDEQFF. As DNA, the CDR3 is TGCGCCAGCAGCAGCGGGACTAGCGGGGGGGATGAGCAGTTCTTC. Full variable domain (rest looked up from reference TRBV5-1 and TRBJ2-1): KAGVTQTPRYLIKTRGQQVTLSCSPISGHRSVSWYQQTPGQGLQFLFEYFSETQRNKGNFPGRFSGRQFSNSRSEMNVSTLELGDSALYLCASSSGTSGGDEQFFGPGTRLTVL.

This chain links TRBV5-4 with TRBJ2-2, with a tentative D call TRBD2 (5 bases). V dropped 3 bases and J dropped 2 bases, with 11 bases sitting between them. The CDR3 is made up of 15 amino acids. Germline loops: CDR1 SGHNT, CDR2 YYREEE (reference sequence). CDR3 protein: CASSSRRTNTGELFF. CDR3 DNA: TGTGCCAGCAGCTCCAGACGGACTAACACCGGGGAGCTGTTTTTT.

The chain recombines TRBV18 with TRBJ1-3, with D tentatively TRBD1 (5 bases). Germline CDR1 KGHSH, CDR2 LQKENI. This CDR3 comprises 14 residues. V was trimmed by 4 bases and J by 4 bases, leaving 11 bases between them. CDR3 DNA sequence: TGTGCCAGCTCACAGGACACAAGAGGAAACACCATATATTTT. The encoded protein is CASSQDTRGNTIYF.

This clone was detected a few times. The chain uses TRBV5-1 and TRBJ2-2; TRBD1 is a possible D gene (6 bases). The CDR3 consists of 16 residues. The V and J ends lost 0 bases and 4 bases respectively, with 13 bases between them. The V gene's germline CDR1 is SGHRS and CDR2 YFSETQ. The CDR3 DNA follows: TGCGCCAGCAGCTTGGCTACACAGGGTACCACCGGGGAGCTGTTTTTT. Its translation is CASSLATQGTTGELFF.

This clone was seen only a few times. J is TRBJ2-5 and V is TRBV6-1, with 10 bases matching TRBD1. The V segment lost 2 bases and the J segment 3 bases; nucleotides outside the gene matches: 15. Germline assignment: CDR1 MNHNS and CDR2 SASEGT. The CDR3 sequence is 19 residues long. The chain's CDR3 is CASSEIRLGGTGEKETQYF. The CDR3 nucleotides are TGTGCCAGCAGTGAAATTCGGCTCGGTGGGACAGGGGAGAAAGAGACCCAGTACTTC.

The chain is built from TRBV21-1 and TRBJ2-5; the D call of TRBD1 is as the table states it, not checked on the DNA. TRBV21-1 is flagged as a pseudogene. The CDR3 consists of 15 residues. Here the CDR3 DNA reads TGTGCCAGCAGCAAAAAACCGATAGACAAAGAGACCCAGTACTTC. Protein product: CASSKKPIDKETQYF.

The chain employs TRBV28 and TRBJ1-1, with 12 nucleotides matching TRBD1. The CDR3 is made up of 18 amino acids. Per the germline V gene, CDR1 is MDHEN and CDR2 is SYDVKM. V shed 1 base and J 1 base; nucleotides not matched to a gene: 7. CDR3 in amino acids: CASSLFSGTGGKNTEAFF. As DNA, the CDR3 is TGTGCCAGCAGTTTATTCTCCGGGACAGGGGGCAAGAACACTGAAGCTTTCTTT. The complete variable domain, with remaining parts taken from reference TRBV28 and TRBJ1-1, reads DVKVTQSSRYLVKRTGEKVFLECVQDMDHENMFWYRQDPGLGLRLIYFSYDVKMKEKGDIPEGYSVSREKKERFSLILESASTNQTSMYLCASSLFSGTGGKNTEAFFGQGTRLTVV.

This sequence joins TRBV5-1 and TRBJ2-1, with 9 bases fitting TRBD1. Germline CDR1 reads SGHRS; CDR2 reads YFSETQ. Unmatched junction bases numbered 7, after V lost 5 bases and J lost 10 bases. CDR3 length equals 13 residues. The CDR3 here is CASRAGQGEEQFF. The CDR3 bases are TGCGCCAGCAGAGCGGGACAGGGTGAAGAGCAGTTCTTC.

This chain links TRBV25-1 with TRBJ2-7; 7 bases are shared with TRBD1. The V gene end was trimmed by 3 bases and the J gene end by 5 bases; junction bases not matched to a gene: 7. The CDR3 is made up of 14 amino acids. CDR1 MGHDK and CDR2 SYGVNS come from the germline V gene. The CDR3 spells CASSDWTGVHEQYF. CDR3 bases: TGTGCCAGCAGTGACTGGACAGGTGTGCACGAGCAGTACTTC.

The chain recombines TRBV7-9 with TRBJ2-7, with D unclear. CDR3 length: 14 amino acids. Germline CDR1 and CDR2: SEHNR and FQNEAQ (reference sequence). V lost 5 bases, J lost 4 bases, and 15 bases lay in between. CDR3 in amino acids: CASSLESPYYEQYF. CDR3 bases: TGTGCCAGCAGCCTCGAGAGTCCTTATTACGAGCAGTACTTC.

The V gene is TRBV5-6, the J gene TRBJ1-4; a possible D gene is TRBD1 (6 bases). CDR1 is SGHDT and CDR2 is YYEEEE in the germline V gene. The CDR3 sequence is 13 residues long. Trimming left V 1 base short and J 8 bases short, with 9 bases between. The chain's CDR3 is CASSLQGFEKLFF. For the CDR3, the DNA is TGTGCCAGCAGCTTGCAGGGGTTCGAAAAACTGTTTTTT.

V gene TRBV7-2 combines with J gene TRBJ2-1, with 10 positions matching TRBD1. V lost 3 bases to trimming and J lost 3 bases; unmatched junction nucleotides: 5. In germline, CDR1 is SGHTA, CDR2 FQGNSA. The length of the CDR3 is 16 residues. Here the CDR3 reads CASSFRQGASYNEQFF. CDR3 nucleotide sequence: TGTGCCAGCAGCTTTCGACAGGGGGCTAGCTACAATGAGCAGTTCTTC.

V usage is TRBV5-1 and J usage is TRBJ2-2, with a tentative D call TRBD2 (6 bases). The V gene's germline CDR1 is SGHRS and CDR2 YFSETQ. The CDR3 has 17 amino acids. V was clipped by 0 bases and J by 1 base, with 13 bases between them. The CDR3 protein is CASSLAVGSGNTGELFF. For the CDR3, the DNA is TGCGCCAGCAGCTTGGCCGTGGGTAGCGGGAACACCGGGGAGCTGTTTTTT.

Notes on this clone: At the DNA level, this CDR3 is encoded by other sequences in the same sample as well. This chain joins TRBV27 and TRBJ2-5, with D perhaps TRBD1 (5 bases). V lost 5 bases and J 5 bases, leaving 12 bases between the germline ends. Germline CDR1 MNHEY, CDR2 SMNVEV (reference sequence). The CDR3 length is 13 residues. CDR3 sequence reads: CASSPQGRETQYF. The CDR3 DNA sequence: TGTGCCAGCAGTCCGCAGGGTCGGGAGACCCAGTACTTC.

V and J are TRBV2 and TRBJ1-4, with TRBD1 as a possible D gene (5 bases). The CDR3 is made up of 13 amino acids. From germline, CDR1 is SNHLY and CDR2 FYNNEI. Trimming pared 6 bases from V and 8 bases from J, leaving 13 bases between. The CDR3 reads CASREGLREKLFF. The CDR3 bases are TGTGCCAGCAGGGAGGGGTTAAGAGAAAAACTGTTTTTT. The whole variable domain, remainder taken from reference TRBV2 and TRBJ1-4, is EPEVTQTPSHQVTQMGQEVILRCVPISNHLYFYWYRQILGQKVEFLVSFYNNEISEKSEIFDDQFSVERPDGSNFTLKIRSTKLEDSAMYFCASREGLREKLFFGSGTQLSVL.

The chain uses TRBV20-1 and TRBJ2-2; D is perhaps TRBD2 (6 bases). Trimming removed 3 bases from V and 5 bases from J, with 13 bases in between. CDR3 size: 14 residues. Germline V gene data show CDR1 as DFQATT and CDR2 as SNEGSKA (reference sequence). In DNA form, the CDR3 reads TGCAGTGCTAGTATGCGGGGAGATACCGGGGAGCTGTTTTTT. This gives the protein CSASMRGDTGELFF.

The chain links TRBV7-2 to TRBJ1-5; the D is unclear. The germline V and J ends were trimmed by 0 bases and 0 bases, with 9 bases remaining between them. This CDR3 region has 16 residues. CDR1 is SGHTA, CDR2 FQGNSA, per germline. In DNA form, the CDR3 reads TGTGCCAGCAGCTTAGCGTGGGGAGATAGCAATCAGCCCCAGCATTTT. Translation: CASSLAWGDSNQPQHF.